This TCR beta chain was sequenced for a study of tumor and adjacent non-tumor tissue in lung cancer. Study information: Patients comprised about eleven adenocarcinoma, a couple of squamous cell carcinoma and 1 small cell lung cancer. Samples averaged around 3.9 million productive TCRbeta reads each. Findings and caveats of the study: Tumor repertoires had a smaller top 100 clone share than normal lung. Significantly higher TCR diversity was found in tumor than normal lung.

With 4 bases removed from V and 2 bases from J, the gap between germline ends came to 10 bases. Germline loops: CDR1 MNHEY, CDR2 SVGAGI. The CDR3 length is 14 residues. The template was RNA from unsorted bulk tissue. The library came from three nested PCR rounds adapted from ARM-PCR protocols. TCRdb redid the calling of the multiplex PCR reads with MiXCR, one entry per CDR3 protein. The sample includes around 140,000 distinct CDR3 sequences, around 65% of them seen just once. This clonotype turned up a few times. Its specificity is not known. The specimen was lung tumor tissue. The chain carries TRBV6-5 and TRBJ2-3, with a possible D match to TRBD2 (5 bases). The receptor was derived from a man aged 55 to 70 with small cell lung cancer. The CDR3 reads CASSWTPATDTQYF. The CDR3 bases are TGTGCCAGCAGTTGGACTCCCGCCACAGATACGCAGTATTTT.